The following is a T cell receptor beta chain sequence with its context. The source of the sample is a study of patients and donors after allogeneic stem cell transplantation. Germline V lookup: CDR1 SGHRS, CDR2 YFSETQ. With V trimmed by 4 bases and J by 6 bases, 10 bases remained unmatched. This CDR3 comprises 15 residues. TCRdb re-derived calls from the RT-PCR reads in MiXCR, one entry per CDR3 protein. The sample includes over 400,000 distinct CDR3 sequences, 15% to 20% seen only once; the top ten take 7.2%. Sequences were obtained from blood, either unsorted or a sorted T cell fraction (not recorded which). The chain uses TRBV5-1 and TRBJ1-1; 9 bases line up with TRBD1. This TCR derives from a human donor who was either an allogeneic HSCT recipient or a stem cell or donor lymphocyte infusion donor (not recorded which). It is not recorded whose cells these are; they may come from a transplant donor. In DNA form, the CDR3 reads TGCGCCAGCAGCGCCGGGACAGGGTGGGACGCTGAAGCTTTCTTT. This translates into CASSAGTGWDAEAFF. The variable domain in full, completed from reference TRBV5-1 and TRBJ1-1, reads KAGVTQTPRYLIKTRGQQVTLSCSPISGHRSVSWYQQTPGQGLQFLFEYFSETQRNKGNFPGRFSGRQFSNSRSEMNVSTLELGDSALYLCASSAGTGWDAEAFFGQGTRLTVV.